This T cell receptor (beta chain) was captured by sequencing in a study of T cells and copy number aberrations in small-cell lung cancer. Profiling relied on immunoSEQ multiplex PCR, and the TCRdb table lists in-frame clones only, not all of them. Among roughly 6,800 clones listed, 65% to 90% were seen once. The table lists this clone with a few counts. Germline V CDR1 and CDR2: PRHDT, FYEKMQ (reference sequence). V lost 2 bases and J lost 6, with 16 bases in between. The length of the CDR3 is 16 residues. The chain employs TRBV13 and TRBJ2-2; D is uncertain. The source is a woman aged 45-59 years with small cell lung cancer. The sample comprised normal tissue next to the tumor. CDR3 sequence (DNA): TGTGCCAGCAGCTTATTTCCGGCCCAGAGTGCCGGGGAGCTGTTTTTT. This gives the protein CASSLFPAQSAGELFF.